This TCR beta chain was observed in a study of vaccination and CD4 T cells after COVID-19. About the study: In the control cultures, a CEFX pool, an HIV-1 Nef pool, or no peptide was supplied.

Study observations and caveats: Convalescent patients had a median roughly 85% of post-vaccine SARS-CoV-2-reactive clones that were detected only after vaccination, not before it.

A note on this clonotype: What it binds is unknown.

The Oncomine TCR Beta short-read assay sequenced DNA from cultured CD4+ T cells. Genomic DNA was isolated from CD4+ T cells that had been cultured. TCRdb processed the PCR reads anew with MiXCR; each CDR3 protein has one entry. Of roughly 6,800 distinct CDR3 sequences in the sample, around a third were seen once. This CDR3 contains 15 residues. Treatment in this sample: roughly ten-day PBMC culture with coronavirus spike peptide pools or control peptides (ViraFEST assay). Prior to the COVID-19 pandemic (2011-2018), the unexposed donor's CD4+ T cells were collected. The material sequenced was CD4+ T cells from blood, cultured in vitro. The clonotype originates from a human donor in good health. The V call is TRBV12-1, the J call TRBJ2-5. TRBV12-1 is a pseudogene. CDR3 coding DNA: TGTGCCAGGACTCTGGGGCCCTTGGTACAAGAGACCCAGTACTTC. Its translation is CARTLGPLVQETQYF.